What follows is one T cell receptor (beta chain) and its context. In this sample, this clonotype turned up many times. Its antigen remains unidentified. Base quality data are lacking; no much larger clone is found one base away. Counted from cysteine to phenylalanine, this CDR3 has 11 amino acids. CDR3 DNA is the only sequence kept; it has 33 bases, read in frame from the first base. V was cut back by 5 bases and J by 5 bases, leaving a gap of 9 bases between them. Taken from the germline V gene (reference sequence), the CDR1 and CDR2 loops are DFQATT and SNEGSKA. cDNA synthesis used template-switch 5'RACE with a primer carrying a 10-nucleotide random unique molecular identifier tagging each TCR transcript. Every sequencing run yielded over 180 million TCR-beta sequences covering 15-18 subjects. Total RNA was extracted with the RNeasy kit. Using the KAPA Real-time Library Amplification kit, TCR-beta VDJ regions were amplified with primers for the TCR constant region and the 5'RACE anchor. Sample indexes and Illumina adaptors were added in a first PCR, and a second PCR then increased library yield. After purification with Ampure beads, the TCR product of roughly 650 bp was size-selected on a 2% E-gel SizeSelection system. Before pooling, library quality was checked on a Bioanalyzer, concentration was measured with Qubit, and libraries were quantified with the Kapa Library Quantification kit. Paired-end 2 x 150 bp sequencing of the libraries was performed on an Illumina HiSeq 2500. To increase sequence diversity, roughly 24-32% phiX was spiked into each library pool. As for the original processing: Quality-filtered reads were processed with the UMI-based MiGEC pipeline, which removed over 75% of raw TCR sequences during error correction. VDJ genes were aligned to IMGT germline references, and each clonotype was defined by a unique CDR3 amino acid sequence together with V-J genes. Clonal expansion, Shannon diversity and CDR3 relatedness were evaluated with VDJtools (CalcPairwiseDistances, ClusterSamples), while phylogenetic trees were built in CLCbio workbench. Clones with at least 8 unique UMIs were defined as expanded, with this threshold being based on coefficient-of-variation modelling across technical triplicates. TCRdb handled the public reads itself, with Q25 trimming in fastp and clone calling in MiXCR, and kept productive beta chains. Every CDR3 protein is listed once, alongside the most common genes and DNA of its rows. TCRdb, not the authors, supplied the V and J calls. In this sample the table shows 70,000 to 95,000 distinct CDR3 sequences, 15% to 20% of which occur a single time. The ten largest clones take up roughly 14% of the sample.

The data originate from a study of neurological immune-mediated disorders (dated by TCRdb to between 2019 and 2020). With respect to the entire study: Peripheral blood TCR-beta repertoires from patients with HTLV-I-associated myelopathy (HAM/TSP), patients with multiple sclerosis, and healthy controls were compared in the study using UMI-based sequencing. The approximately 110 TCR-beta libraries covered PBMC samples along with longitudinal samples, technical triplicates, and paired sorted CD4+ and CD8+ T-cell subsets. The cohort included 68 subjects: about 14 with HAM/TSP, some 34 with multiple sclerosis, and about 20 healthy controls.

What the study reported, not specific to this receptor: Expanded clones from different subjects shared no identical CDR3 amino acid sequences, which suggests that TCR-beta repertoires were private in all groups. TCR clonal expansion was highest in HAM/TSP patients and lowest in MS patients, with MS patients falling below even healthy controls.

The healthy controls were volunteers from a blood bank in Maryland, USA. For the unsorted PBMC libraries, 2 million PBMCs were stored in RNAlater at -80 degrees C until RNA extraction and were used to generate the libraries. PBMCs were separated from peripheral blood using Ficoll-Hypaque density gradient centrifugation and then cryopreserved in liquid nitrogen. The sample comprised PBMCs. The sequence was obtained from a woman aged 40 to 49 in good health. The V and J genes are TRBV20-1 and TRBJ1-2; TRBD1 is a weak D gene call, 6 bases matching. This receptor has the CDR3 CSAGGTYGYTF. The nucleotides read TGCAGTGCTGGGGGCACATATGGCTACACCTTC.